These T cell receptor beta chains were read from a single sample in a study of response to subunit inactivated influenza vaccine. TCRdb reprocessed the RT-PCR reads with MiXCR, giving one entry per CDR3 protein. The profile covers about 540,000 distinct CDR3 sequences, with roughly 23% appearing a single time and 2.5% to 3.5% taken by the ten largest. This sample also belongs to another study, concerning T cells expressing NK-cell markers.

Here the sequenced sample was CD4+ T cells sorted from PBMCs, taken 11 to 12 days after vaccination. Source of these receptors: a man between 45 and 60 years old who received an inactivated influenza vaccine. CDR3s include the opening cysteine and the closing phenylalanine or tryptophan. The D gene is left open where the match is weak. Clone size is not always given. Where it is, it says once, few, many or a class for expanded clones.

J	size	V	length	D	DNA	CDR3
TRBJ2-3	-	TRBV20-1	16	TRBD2	TGCAGTGCTAGAGGTCTAGCGGGAGTGGGCACAGATACGCAGTATTTT	CSARGLAGVGTDTQYF
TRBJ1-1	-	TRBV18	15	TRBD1	TGTGCCAGCTCACCCAAACAGGGGGCAAACACTGAAGCTTTCTTT	CASSPKQGANTEAFF
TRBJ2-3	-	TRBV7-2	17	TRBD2	TGTGCCAGCAGCCATTCTCGACTAGCGGGGCACACAGATACGCAGTATTTT	CASSHSRLAGHTDTQYF
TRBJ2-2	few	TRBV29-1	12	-	TGCAGCGTACAGGGTAGCCCCGGGGAGCTGTTTTTT	CSVQGSPGELFF
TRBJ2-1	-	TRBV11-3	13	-	TGTGCCAGCAGCTTAGGTGCTAGAAATGAGCAGTTCTTC	CASSLGARNEQFF
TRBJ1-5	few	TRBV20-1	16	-	TGCAGTGCTAGACGCAGGTCGGATCGGAGCGATCAGCCCCAGCATTTT	CSARRRSDRSDQPQHF
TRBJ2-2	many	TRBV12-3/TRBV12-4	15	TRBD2	TGTGCCAGCAGCCGGAGCGGGACTAACACCGGGGAGCTGTTTTTT	CASSRSGTNTGELFF
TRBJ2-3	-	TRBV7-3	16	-	TGTGCCAGCAGCTCCCGTGGAGCGGAGCCCACAGATACGCAGTATTTT	CASSSRGAEPTDTQYF
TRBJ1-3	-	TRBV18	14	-	TGTGCCAGCTCACCACCCAGACCTGGAAACACCATATATTTT	CASSPPRPGNTIYF
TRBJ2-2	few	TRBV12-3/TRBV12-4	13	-	TGTGCCAGCAGTCACTACAACACCGGGGAGCTGTTTTTT	CASSHYNTGELFF
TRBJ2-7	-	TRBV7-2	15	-	TGTGCCAGCAGCTTAGGCCCCGGGTCCAGGGCCCCTATGTACTTC	CASSLGPGSRAPMYF
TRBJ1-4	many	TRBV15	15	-	TGTGCCACCAGCAGCCGGGGGATAGGGGAAGAAAAACTGTTTTTT	CATSSRGIGEEKLFF
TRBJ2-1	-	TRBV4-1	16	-	TGCGCCAGCAGCCAAGGTAGCTGGGGCTCCTACAATGAGCAGTTCTTC	CASSQGSWGSYNEQFF
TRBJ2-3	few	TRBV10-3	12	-	TGTGCCATCAGTGCCCCGGGCGATACGCAGTATTTT	CAISAPGDTQYF
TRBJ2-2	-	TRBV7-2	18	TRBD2	TGTGCCAGCAGCTTAACGGCTAGCGGGGGTTGGTACACCGGGGAGCTGTTTTTT	CASSLTASGGWYTGELFF
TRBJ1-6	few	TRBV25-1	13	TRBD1	TGTGCCACCCGGGACAGGGGCAATTCACCCCTCCACTTT	CATRDRGNSPLHF
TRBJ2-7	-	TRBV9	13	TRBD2	TGTGCCGGGGGGGGGTCCGATTACTACGAGCAGTACTTC	CAGGGSDYYEQYF
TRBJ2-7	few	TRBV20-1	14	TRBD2	TGCAGTGCTAGTACTAGCGCGAGCTCCTACGAGCAGTACTTC	CSASTSASSYEQYF
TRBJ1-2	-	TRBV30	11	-	TGTGCCTGTCTGGGGGCGTATGGCTACACCTTC	CACLGAYGYTF
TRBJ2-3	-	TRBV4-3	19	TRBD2	TGCGCCAGCAGCCAAGGAGGAGGGACCAGCCTTAGCGGGAGTGATACGCAGTATTTT	CASSQGGGTSLSGSDTQYF
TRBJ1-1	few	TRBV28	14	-	TGTGCCAGCACTATAAGCGGGTTGAACACTGAAGCTTTCTTT	CASTISGLNTEAFF
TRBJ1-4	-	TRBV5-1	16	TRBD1	TGCGCCAGCAGCTTGGGGCCCCGGACAGGGAATGAAAAACTGTTTTTT	CASSLGPRTGNEKLFF
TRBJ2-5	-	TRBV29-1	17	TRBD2	TGCAGCGTTTTTGGGCGACTAGCGATTCGGGGACAAGAGACCCAGTACTTC	CSVFGRLAIRGQETQYF
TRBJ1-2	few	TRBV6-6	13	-	TGTGCCAGCAGTTACTGGCAGGGCGGGGGCTACACCTTC	CASSYWQGGGYTF
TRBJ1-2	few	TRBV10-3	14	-	TGTGCCATCAGTGACGCAGGGAAAGGGTATGGCTACACCTTC	CAISDAGKGYGYTF
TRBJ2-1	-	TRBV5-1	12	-	TGCGCCAGCAGCGCTAGCCGGGGAAAGCAGTTCTTC	CASSASRGKQFF
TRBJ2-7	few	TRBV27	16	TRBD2	TGTGCCAGCAGTCTAACTAGCGGGAGGCCCCTTGGGGAGCAGTACTTC	CASSLTSGRPLGEQYF
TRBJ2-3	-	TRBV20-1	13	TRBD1	TGCAGTGCCGAACAGGGGCCCACAGATACGCAGTATTTT	CSAEQGPTDTQYF
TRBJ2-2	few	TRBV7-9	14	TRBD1	TGTGCCAGCAGCTCCAGGGACAGCTCGGGGGAGCTGTTTTTT	CASSSRDSSGELFF
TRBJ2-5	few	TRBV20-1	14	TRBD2	TGCAGTGCTAGAGAACCTCACGGGGGGGGGACCCAGTACTTC	CSAREPHGGGTQYF
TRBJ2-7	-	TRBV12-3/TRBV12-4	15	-	TGTGCCAGCAGTTTAGGACAGGTCCGCTCCTACGAGCAGTACTTC	CASSLGQVRSYEQYF
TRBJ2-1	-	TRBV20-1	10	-	TGCAGTGCTACCCCGGGCGAGCAGTTCTTC	CSATPGEQFF
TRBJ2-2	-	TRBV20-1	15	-	TGCAGTGCTAGAGGGGGTTGGGTGTACCCCGGGGAGCTGTTTTTT	CSARGGWVYPGELFF
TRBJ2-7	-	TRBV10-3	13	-	TGTGCCATCGCAAGTCCTCCCAGCTACGAGCAGTACTTC	CAIASPPSYEQYF
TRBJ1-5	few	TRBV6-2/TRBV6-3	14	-	TGTGCCAGCAGTAACCGGGACAGCAATCAGCCCCAGCATTTT	CASSNRDSNQPQHF
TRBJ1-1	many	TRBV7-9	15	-	TGTGCCAGCAGCTCGACTTTACGGCAGAACACTGAAGCTTTCTTT	CASSSTLRQNTEAFF
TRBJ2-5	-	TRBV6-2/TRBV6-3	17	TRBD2	TGTGCCAGCAGTTACTCGACGGCGGGAGTGTTCCAAGAGACCCAGTACTTC	CASSYSTAGVFQETQYF
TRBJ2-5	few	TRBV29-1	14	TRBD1	TGCAGCGTTGACGGCACAGGGGGAGTAGAGACCCAGTACTTC	CSVDGTGGVETQYF
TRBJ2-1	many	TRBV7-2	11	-	TGTGCCAGCAGCTTACCCTATGAGCAGTTCTTC	CASSLPYEQFF
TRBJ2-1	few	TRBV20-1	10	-	TGCAGTGCTAGCAAGCGTGAGCAGTTCTTC	CSASKREQFF
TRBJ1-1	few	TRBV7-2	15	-	TGTGCCAGCAGCTTAATTTACGGCGGGGGGTCTGAAGCTTTCTTT	CASSLIYGGGSEAFF